One and the same sample provided the 27 T cell receptor beta chains below, sequenced in a study of post-analysis software for immune sequencing data. Study-wide results and limits: About five TRBV segments occurring more often in patients than controls included TRBV5-6, TRBV5-1 and TRBV20-1.

Incorporated into the TCR beta cDNA libraries were unique molecular identifiers, which served to reduce PCR and sequencing biases. TCRdb analysed the PCR reads with MiXCR anew, one entry per CDR3 protein. The sample yields about 540,000 distinct CDR3 sequences, around a third seen once. The antigens of these receptors remain unknown. Material: blood. The receptors were gathered from a girl aged 2-17 years with multiple sclerosis.

This clonotype was counted between two and nine times. This rearrangement joins TRBV4-1 to TRBJ1-2, with D possibly being TRBD1 (6 bases). The length of the CDR3 is 16 residues. Germline V gives CDR1 MGHRA, CDR2 YSYEKL. V lost 4 bases, J lost 4 bases, and 19 bases lay in between. In DNA, the CDR3 is TGCGCCAGCAGCCTTGGTTCGGGCAGGGGATTCTATGGCTACACCTTC. Amino acids: CASSLGSGRGFYGYTF.

V gene TRBV5-1 combines with J gene TRBJ1-5, with TRBD1 matching over 9 bases. Germline V gives CDR1 SGHRS, CDR2 YFSETQ. The ends lost 4 bases at V and 4 bases at J; junction bases unmatched: 6. The CDR3 is 15 residues long. In DNA, the CDR3 is TGCGCCAGCAGCGCCGGGACAGGGACGAATCAGCCCCAGCATTTT. Protein product: CASSAGTGTNQPQHF.

The chain joins TRBV20-1 to TRBJ2-7; no definite D call. This CDR3 contains 11 residues. V was clipped by 6 bases and J by 2 bases, with 8 bases between them. The germline V gene encodes CDR1 DFQATT and CDR2 SNEGSKA (reference sequence). CDR3 nucleotides: TGCAGTGCAGGGCAGCCCTACGAGCAGTACTTC. It is translated as CSAGQPYEQYF.

The V gene is TRBV7-9, the J gene TRBJ1-6; D perhaps matches TRBD1 (5 bases). V was cut by 7 bases and J by 10 bases, with 20 bases left in between. The length of the CDR3 is 15 residues. The germline CDR1 and CDR2 sequences are SEHNR and FQNEAQ (reference sequence). The CDR3 here is CASIGTSVKNSPLHF. In DNA form, the CDR3 reads TGTGCCAGCATCGGGACCTCCGTTAAAAACTCACCCCTCCACTTT.

The chain links TRBV20-1 to TRBJ2-1; 7 bases match TRBD1. Per the germline V gene, CDR1 is DFQATT and CDR2 is SNEGSKA (reference sequence). The CDR3 consists of 13 residues. The ends lost 6 bases at V and 7 bases at J; junction bases unmatched: 9. The CDR3 coding sequence is TGCAGTGCACTGACAGGGACGAGGAATGAGCAGTTCTTC. It yields the protein CSALTGTRNEQFF.

For this clonotype: The junction differs from germline at one of its ends, possibly a read error. This chain links TRBV6-5 with TRBJ2-5; D is undetermined. CDR1 and CDR2 (germline): MNHEY, SVGAGI. The CDR3 totals 12 residues. The CDR3 nucleotides read TGTGCCAGCGGTGAGAGACAAGAGACCCGGTACTTC. Encoded protein: CASGERQETRYF.

A single count supports this clonotype. V usage is TRBV6-1 and J usage is TRBJ1-1; D is undetermined. The CDR3 is 13 residues long. Germline CDR1 is MNHNS and CDR2 is SASEGT. Trimming took off 6 bases at V and 4 bases at J, with 12 bases between the two ends. The CDR3 is CASRERLTTEAFF. The CDR3 DNA follows: TGTGCCAGCAGGGAAAGGCTAACCACTGAAGCTTTCTTT.

This chain connects TRBV12-3 or TRBV12-4 to TRBJ2-1; D gene unclear. CDR3 size: 12 residues. Trimming pared 7 bases from V and 7 bases from J, leaving 11 bases between. CDR3 in DNA: TGTGCCAGCACCCTTGCGGCGAATGAGCAGTTCTTC. Protein: CASTLAANEQFF.

Worth noting for this clonotype: A junction boundary mismatches the germline segment, possibly from a read error. CDR3 loop: CSVVGLHATYNELFF. The DNA for the CDR3 is TGCAGCGTTGTTGGGCTACACGCTACCTACAATGAGCTGTTCTTC. The genes are TRBV29-1 and TRBJ2-1; no firm D call. CDR1 and CDR2 from the germline V gene are SQVTM and ANQGSEA. This CDR3 comprises 15 residues.

This chain uses TRBV25-1 with TRBJ2-7; TRBD1 agrees at 9 bases. This CDR3 contains 13 residues. V lost 10 bases to trimming and J lost 3 bases; unmatched junction nucleotides: 7. From germline, CDR1 is MGHDK and CDR2 SYGVNS. This CDR3 is CAIGGTGHYEQYF. The CDR3 DNA is TGTGCCATCGGCGGGACAGGGCACTACGAGCAGTACTTC.

This clonotype showed up just a few times. For the CDR3, the DNA is TGCAGTGCGCTTAGCGGGGGCTTGACCTACGAGCAGTACTTC. Translating it yields CSALSGGLTYEQYF. J is TRBJ2-7 and V is TRBV20-1, with 9 bases matching TRBD2. CDR1 and CDR2 (germline): DFQATT, SNEGSKA (reference sequence). The length of the CDR3 is 14 residues. Trimming cost V 6 bases and J 2 bases; bases outside gene matches: 8.

This chain connects TRBV29-1 to TRBJ2-7, with D possibly TRBD1 on 6 matching bases. This CDR3 contains 11 residues. The V end was cut by 7 bases, the J end by 6 bases, with 13 bases between. CDR1 is SQVTM, CDR2 ANQGSEA, per germline. CDR3 bases: TGCAGCGCTACAACAGGGTCCGAGCAGTACTTC. It yields the protein CSATTGSEQYF.

This chain connects TRBV12-3 or TRBV12-4 to TRBJ2-1; 8 bases map to TRBD2. The CDR3 covers 15 residues. V was pared by 3 bases and J by 6 bases, with 7 bases of the junction left unmatched. This CDR3 reads CASSLGSGTSNEQFF. CDR3 in DNA: TGTGCCAGCAGTTTGGGTAGCGGGACCTCCAATGAGCAGTTCTTC.

The gene calls are TRBV20-1 and TRBJ1-3, with D hard to call. Trimming cost V 1 base and J 4 bases, with 14 bases left between them. CDR3 length: 15 residues. Germline-derived CDR1 and CDR2 are DFQATT and SNEGSKA (reference sequence). The CDR3 spells CSARVVEGAGNTIYF. CDR3 bases: TGCAGTGCTAGAGTAGTAGAGGGTGCCGGAAACACCATATATTTT.

This chain connects TRBV3-1 to TRBJ2-7; 12 bases agree with TRBD2. The DNA matches TRBJ2-5 better at its end, which makes the J call doubtful. In germline, CDR1 is LGHDT, CDR2 YNNKEL (reference sequence). The CDR3 contains 15 residues. CDR3 sequence: CASSQASGGVETQYF. The DNA for the CDR3 is TGTGCCAGCAGCCAGGCTAGCGGGGGGGTAGAGACCCAGTACTTC.

This clonotype was found a few times. The rearrangement links TRBV10-3 to TRBJ2-5, with TRBD1 matching 12 bases. The J call is doubtful: the DNA matches TRBJ2-7 better. Germline V gives CDR1 ENHRY, CDR2 SYGVKD. CDR3 length: 12 amino acids. CDR3: CAGGQGAHEQYF. The CDR3 bases are TGTGCCGGGGGACAGGGGGCCCACGAGCAGTACTTC.

This clonotype has a handful of counts. The rearrangement joins TRBV7-9 to TRBJ2-3; D possibly uses TRBD1 or TRBD2 (5 bases each). V lost 4 bases, J lost 5 bases, and 25 bases lay in between. The CDR3 runs 18 residues. Germline V gene lookup returns CDR1 SEHNR and CDR2 FQNEAQ (reference sequence). CDR3 nucleotides: TGTGCCAGCAGCTCATACCCAGACCCGGGACCGACAAGAGATACGCAGTATTTT. Protein: CASSSYPDPGPTRDTQYF.

This clonotype was seen at least ten times. At one end the junction does not follow the germline gene, possibly because of a read error. The gene calls are TRBV7-7 and TRBJ2-7, with D possibly matching TRBD1 (6 bases). The CDR3 consists of 13 residues. Germline loops: CDR1 SSHAT, CDR2 FNYEAQ (reference sequence). The CDR3 sequence is CASSLTDSHEQYF. In DNA, the CDR3 is TGTGCTAGCAGCTTAACGGACAGCCACGAGCAGTACTTC.

The V call is TRBV6-5, the J call TRBJ2-1; D ambiguous. Germline loops: CDR1 MNHEY, CDR2 SVGAGI. The CDR3 sequence is 16 residues long. With 2 bases removed from V and 1 base from J, the gap between germline ends came to 12 bases. The CDR3 protein is CASSYPRLGSYNEQFF. The CDR3 nucleotides are TGTGCCAGCAGTTACCCGCGTTTGGGTTCCTACAATGAGCAGTTCTTC.

The table lists this clonotype with a few counts. The chain couples TRBV7-9 to TRBJ2-4; D is perhaps TRBD2 (6 bases). TRBJ2-7 matches the DNA end more closely, so the J call is doubtful. This CDR3 spans 12 amino acids. From germline, CDR1 is SEHNR and CDR2 FQNEAQ (reference sequence). This chain's CDR3 is CASRAGRGEQYF. Here the CDR3 DNA reads TGTGCCAGCAGGGCGGGAAGAGGCGAGCAGTACTTC.

Concerning this clonotype: Given a much more abundant clone one base away, this may be a read error. V is TRBV7-9 and J is TRBJ2-7; D remains ambiguous. The J call may be faulty, since TRBJ2-5 better matches the DNA end. The CDR3 loop spans 16 amino acids. CDR1 SEHNR and CDR2 FQNEAQ come from the germline V gene (reference sequence). This CDR3 is CACSSLRRSHQETQYF. In DNA, the CDR3 is TGTGCCTGCAGCTCACTCAGACGCAGCCACCAAGAGACCCAGTACTTC.

This clonotype was counted a single time. V gene TRBV25-1 combines with J gene TRBJ1-4; tentative D call: TRBD1 (6 bases). The CDR3 loop spans 16 amino acids. Trimming removed 7 bases at V and 8 bases at J, with 23 bases between. Germline CDR1 reads MGHDK; CDR2 reads SYGVNS. The CDR3 DNA reads as TGTGCCAGCACCCCGAAAAGGGGGGGTAAGGAGGAAAAACTGTTTTTT. Encoded protein: CASTPKRGGKEEKLFF.

V and J are TRBV4-1 and TRBJ1-4, with a possible D match to TRBD1 (5 bases). Trimming stripped 1 base from V and 7 bases from J, with 13 bases between. Germline V gives CDR1 MGHRA, CDR2 YSYEKL. The CDR3 spans 15 residues. CDR3 nucleotides: TGCGCCAGCAGCCAAGTAGCGGGGCCCGGTGAAAAACTGTTTTTT. Translating it yields CASSQVAGPGEKLFF.

This clonotype has more than one count but fewer than ten. This sequence joins TRBV7-2 and TRBJ2-7; tentative D call: TRBD2 (5 bases). Trimming took off 4 bases at V and 3 bases at J, with 13 bases between the two ends. The germline V gene encodes CDR1 SGHTA and CDR2 FQGNSA. This CDR3 region has 14 residues. CDR3 sequence: CASSSWGSDYEQYF. CDR3 DNA: TGTGCCAGCAGCTCCTGGGGTAGCGACTACGAGCAGTACTTC.

The V gene is TRBV7-8, the J gene TRBJ2-5; no definite D call. CDR3 length equals 15 residues. The V end lost 1 base, the J end lost 5 bases, and 14 bases lay between the germline ends. Germline CDR1 is SGHVS and CDR2 is FQNEAQ. The CDR3 protein is CASSLVLGLGETQYF. The CDR3 DNA reads as TGTGCCAGCAGCTTAGTTCTGGGGTTGGGGGAGACCCAGTACTTC.

The gene calls are TRBV9 and TRBJ2-5; D might be TRBD1 (6 bases). Trimming cost V 4 bases and J 5 bases, with 18 bases left between them. CDR1 and CDR2 from the germline V gene are SGDLS and YYNGEE. The CDR3 loop spans 15 amino acids. The CDR3 DNA follows: TGTGCCAGCAGCTTCACCCCCCGACAGGCGGAGACCCAGTACTTC. It yields the protein CASSFTPRQAETQYF. Complete variable domain (other parts from reference TRBV9 and TRBJ2-5): DSGVTQTPKHLITATGQRVTLRCSPRSGDLSVYWYQQSLDQGLQFLIQYYNGEERAKGNILERFSAQQFPDLHSELNLSSLELGDSALYFCASSFTPRQAETQYFGPGTRLLVL.

The gene calls are TRBV7-8 and TRBJ2-1; 7 bases match TRBD2. V was pared by 2 bases and J by 0 bases, with 16 bases of the junction left unmatched. Per germline, CDR1 SGHVS and CDR2 FQNEAQ. The length of the CDR3 is 20 residues. In nucleotides, the CDR3 is TGTGCCAGCAGCTTACCTAAGACTAGCCTTCCTCCTAGCTCCTACAATGAGCAGTTCTTC. It yields the protein CASSLPKTSLPPSSYNEQFF. Looking up the rest from reference TRBV7-8 and TRBJ2-1 gives the full variable domain: GAGVSQSPRYKVAKRGQDVALRCDPISGHVSLFWYQQALGQGPEFLTYFQNEAQLDKSGLPSDRFFAERPEGSVSTLKIQRTQQEDSAVYLCASSLPKTSLPPSSYNEQFFGPGTRLTVL.